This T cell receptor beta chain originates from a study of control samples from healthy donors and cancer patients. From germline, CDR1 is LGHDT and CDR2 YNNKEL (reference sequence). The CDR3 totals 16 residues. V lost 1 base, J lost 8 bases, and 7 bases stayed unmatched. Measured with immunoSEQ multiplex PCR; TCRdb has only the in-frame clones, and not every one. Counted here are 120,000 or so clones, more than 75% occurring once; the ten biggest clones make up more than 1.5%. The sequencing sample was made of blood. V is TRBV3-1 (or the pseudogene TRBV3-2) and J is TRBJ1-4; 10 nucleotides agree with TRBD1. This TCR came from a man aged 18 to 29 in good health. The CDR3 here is CASSQGRRDRGEKLFF. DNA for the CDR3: TGTGCCAGCAGCCAAGGCCGAAGGGACAGGGGAGAAAAACTGTTTTTT.